This TCR beta chain appears in the sequencing data of a study of vaccination and CD4 T cells after COVID-19. Background on the study: Nasal swab PCR identified SARS-CoV-2 in the convalescent patients, of whom roughly 9 were mild and one severe.

A remark on this clonotype: The antigen is undetermined.

Cultured CD4+ T cell DNA underwent sequencing with the Oncomine TCR Beta short-read assay. MiXCR was run by TCRdb on the PCR reads, yielding one entry per CDR3 protein. The data show about 9,700 distinct CDR3 sequences, roughly 76% seen once. The treatment denotes: roughly 11-day PBMC culture with coronavirus spike peptide pools or control peptides (ViraFEST assay). The CDR3 spans 13 residues. Trimming removed 1 base at V and 3 bases at J, with 7 bases between. CDR1 and CDR2 (germline): SGHAT, FQNNGV. The sample was CD4+ T cells from blood, cultured in vitro. The chain uses TRBV11-2 and TRBJ2-7; D is unresolved. This receptor was taken from a human donor who had recovered from COVID-19. The CDR3 region is CASSLGRRYEQYF. In DNA, the CDR3 is TGTGCCAGCAGCTTAGGCCGTCGCTACGAGCAGTACTTC.